The source of this T cell receptor (beta chain) is a study of T cells in narcolepsy. From germline, CDR1 is KGHSH and CDR2 LQKENI. The CDR3 extends over 15 amino acids. The trim removed 4 bases at V and 7 bases at J, leaving 11 bases unmatched. Produced via immunoSEQ multiplex PCR; TCRdb's table is partial and in-frame only. The data contain fewer than 35,000 clones, roughly three quarters of them seen just once; the ten biggest clones take up 1.1%. Sequenced: CD45RA- memory CD4+ T cells from PBMCs. This receptor was obtained from a human donor with narcolepsy. J is TRBJ1-1 and V is TRBV18; 8 bases line up with TRBD1. Here the CDR3 reads CASSLFSGGANEAFF. DNA for the CDR3: TGTGCCAGCTCACTGTTCTCAGGGGGCGCAAATGAAGCTTTCTTT.